Listed here are 26 T cell receptor beta chains from one sample, sequenced in a study of cytomegalovirus exposure and HLA in healthy donors. Profiling relied on immunoSEQ multiplex PCR, and the TCRdb table lists in-frame clones only, not all of them. The sample contains some 320,000 clones, approximately 90% of which appear only once. Sequencing input: PBMCs. The receptors come from a woman in her twenties or thirties in good health and CMV-seropositive.

The V and J genes are TRBV5-4 and TRBJ2-7, with 8 bases fitting TRBD1. The CDR3 covers 13 residues. The V segment lost 6 bases and the J segment 5 bases; nucleotides outside the gene matches: 7. Germline CDR1 reads SGHNT; CDR2 reads YYREEE (reference sequence). CDR3 sequence: CASNPGGYNEQYF. In DNA, the CDR3 is TGTGCCAGCAACCCAGGGGGCTACAACGAGCAGTACTTC.

The V gene is TRBV6-6, the J gene TRBJ1-2, with TRBD1 matching 10 bases. After removal of 6 bases from V and 10 bases from J, the junction contained 17 bases not matched to a gene. CDR1 and CDR2 from the germline V gene are MNHNY and SVGAGI (reference sequence). The CDR3 spans 16 residues. DNA of the CDR3: TGTGCCAGCAGAACACCGGGAGGCGGGGGACAGGGGATCTACACCTTC. Residues: CASRTPGGGGQGIYTF.

The rearrangement links TRBV15 to TRBJ2-5, with D possibly matching TRBD1 (6 bases). CDR1 is LNHNV and CDR2 is YYDKDF in the germline V gene (reference sequence). Trimming removed 0 bases from V and 3 bases from J, with 11 bases in between. This CDR3 has 15 amino acids. The CDR3 DNA reads as TGTGCCACCAGCAGAGATGGACAGCCCGAAGAGACCCAGTACTTC. Its translation: CATSRDGQPEETQYF.

For the CDR3, the DNA is TGTGCCAGTAGTCCAGGATCCTATGGCTACACCTTC. The encoded protein is CASSPGSYGYTF. This rearrangement joins TRBV19 to TRBJ1-2; D is unclear. Germline CDR1 reads LNHDA; CDR2 reads SQIVND (reference sequence). This CDR3 has 12 residues. V lost 5 bases, J lost 4 bases, and 8 bases lay in between.

A single count supports this clone. V and J are TRBV28 and TRBJ1-2; a possible D gene is TRBD1 (5 bases). Trimming took 1 base from V and 9 from J, leaving 9 bases between them. The CDR3 is 12 amino acids. The V gene's germline CDR1 is MDHEN and CDR2 SYDVKM. CDR3 protein: CASSLSGARYTF. CDR3 DNA sequence: TGTGCCAGCAGTTTATCCGGGGCGCGCTACACCTTC.

The chain carries TRBV30 and TRBJ1-4; 8 bases align to TRBD1. From germline, CDR1 is GTSNPN and CDR2 SVGIG (reference sequence). J gave up 8 bases and V 4 bases, and 6 bases lay outside the gene matches. The CDR3 has 13 amino acids. This CDR3 reads CAWKGQVTEKLFF. CDR3 DNA: TGTGCCTGGAAGGGACAGGTAACCGAAAAACTGTTTTTT.

This chain joins TRBV6-1 and TRBJ2-7; D uncertain. The CDR3 totals 11 residues. V was cut by 7 bases and J by 6 bases, with 10 bases left in between. Germline V lookup: CDR1 MNHNS, CDR2 SASEGT. The CDR3 loop is CASTWGLEQYF. CDR3 in DNA: TGTGCCAGCACCTGGGGTCTCGAGCAGTACTTC.

This clone has a single count. This chain joins TRBV29-1 and TRBJ2-5; D gene uncertain. Per germline, CDR1 SQVTM and CDR2 ANQGSEA. Deletions cut 4 bases from V and 5 bases from J, with 11 bases between. The CDR3 runs to 12 residues. CDR3 sequence reads: CSVVDLGETQYF. CDR3 coding DNA: TGCAGCGTTGTCGACTTGGGGGAGACCCAGTACTTC.

V gene TRBV2 combines with J gene TRBJ2-1, with 9 bases aligning to TRBD2. CDR1 SNHLY and CDR2 FYNNEI come from the germline V gene. Germline trimming cut 4 bases from V and 7 bases from J; bases unmatched to any gene: 5. The CDR3 totals 14 residues. In nucleotides, the CDR3 is TGTGCCAGCAGTGGCGGGGGGGCTGGGAATGAGCAGTTCTTC. Translating it yields CASSGGGAGNEQFF.

The chain's CDR3 is CASSQGSGGPYNSPLHF. Here the CDR3 DNA reads TGTGCCAGCAGCCAAGGATCAGGGGGGCCCTATAATTCACCCCTCCACTTT. The V gene is TRBV7-9, the J gene TRBJ1-6; TRBD1 matches 7 bases. Germline V gene data show CDR1 as SEHNR and CDR2 as FQNEAQ (reference sequence). The V gene end was trimmed by 5 bases and the J gene end by 2 bases; junction bases not matched to a gene: 9. This CDR3 comprises 17 residues.

CDR3 sequence reads: CASSGTGWDYGYTF. The CDR3 DNA follows: TGTGCCAGCAGTGGGACAGGGTGGGACTATGGCTACACCTTC. The chain couples TRBV27 to TRBJ1-2; TRBD1 aligns across 9 bases. V shed 5 bases and J 3 bases; nucleotides not matched to a gene: 4. The germline gives CDR1 MNHEY, CDR2 SMNVEV (reference sequence). This CDR3 is built from 14 residues.

The rearrangement links TRBV29-1 to TRBJ2-1; 7 bases fit TRBD2. This CDR3 is 16 amino acids long. The germline CDR1 and CDR2 sequences are SQVTM and ANQGSEA. Trimming removed 8 bases from V and 0 bases from J; junction bases left unmatched: 13. The CDR3 sequence is CSSGSGGSSSYNEQFF. CDR3 nucleotides: TGCAGCTCCGGATCGGGGGGTTCGAGCTCCTACAATGAGCAGTTCTTC.

The CDR3 DNA reads as TGTGCCAGCAGCGTAGCGCCCGGGGGCGCGGGGGAGCAGTACTTC. This sequence encodes CASSVAPGGAGEQYF. This sequence joins TRBV9 and TRBJ2-7; the D gene could be TRBD1 or TRBD2 (6 bases each). Trimming took 0 bases from V and 7 from J, leaving 17 bases between them. The CDR3 has 15 residues. Per germline, CDR1 SGDLS and CDR2 YYNGEE.

The rearrangement links TRBV2 to TRBJ2-1; 10 bases match TRBD2. J lost 6 bases, V lost 7 bases, and 12 bases had no gene match. The germline V gene encodes CDR1 SNHLY and CDR2 FYNNEI. This CDR3 is built from 16 residues. CDR3 nucleotide sequence: TGTGCCAGCAACCCCCGTGCTAGCGGGGGTCCCAATGAGCAGTTCTTC. Residues: CASNPRASGGPNEQFF.

V usage is TRBV4-3 and J usage is TRBJ2-7; TRBD2 matches at 7 bases. Germline V gives CDR1 LGHNA, CDR2 YSLEER. There are 14 residues in the CDR3. V was pared by 2 bases and J by 2 bases, with 3 bases of the junction left unmatched. Here the CDR3 DNA reads TGCGCCAGCAGCCAATCGGGGGGAACCTACGAGCAGTACTTC. Protein product: CASSQSGGTYEQYF.

This chain uses TRBV7-2 with TRBJ2-7, with D hard to call. Germline V gene lookup returns CDR1 SGHTA and CDR2 FQGNSA. CDR3 length equals 11 residues. The germline V and J ends were trimmed by 4 bases and 12 bases, with 13 bases remaining between them. CDR3 bases: TGTGCCAGCAGCTCAGCAACCCCTCTGTACTTC. It yields the protein CASSSATPLYF.

This CDR3 is CASRPGGPQETQYF. CDR3 sequence (DNA): TGTGCCAGCAGGCCAGGGGGCCCGCAAGAGACCCAGTACTTC. The chain recombines TRBV6-5 with TRBJ2-5; the match to TRBD1 covers 8 bases. CDR1 and CDR2 from the germline V gene are MNHEY and SVGAGI. The CDR3 totals 14 residues. The V gene end was trimmed by 6 bases and the J gene end by 2 bases; junction bases not matched to a gene: 5.

The chain couples TRBV30 to TRBJ2-1; 11 nucleotides line up with TRBD2. Germline V gene data show CDR1 as GTSNPN and CDR2 as SVGIG (reference sequence). The length of the CDR3 is 14 residues. V trimming: 5 bases; J trimming: 2 bases; junction bases outside the gene matches: 2. As DNA, the CDR3 is TGTGCCTGGGCGGGACTAGCGGCCTACAATGAGCAGTTCTTC. This sequence encodes CAWAGLAAYNEQFF.

The table lists this clone with a few counts. The rearrangement joins TRBV19 to TRBJ1-6; D is uncertain. V shed 3 bases and J shed 7 bases, with 7 bases lying between them. This CDR3 has 13 amino acids. Germline V gene sequence: CDR1 LNHDA, CDR2 SQIVND (reference sequence). The CDR3 DNA follows: TGTGCCAGTAGTATGGATTGGAATTCACCCCTCCACTTT. It codes for CASSMDWNSPLHF.

The V call is TRBV2, the J call TRBJ2-6, with no clear D. Trimming stripped 2 bases from V and 4 bases from J, with 12 bases between. CDR1 and CDR2 (germline): SNHLY, FYNNEI. The CDR3 has 16 residues. Here the CDR3 DNA reads TGTGCCAGCAGTGAATATTTAGGTCCCGGGGCCAACGTCCTGACTTTC. Translated, it gives CASSEYLGPGANVLTF.

The chain has TRBV30 and TRBJ1-5, with D hard to call. The CDR3 is made up of 13 amino acids. Trimming left V 0 bases short and J 6 bases short, with 9 bases between. Germline assignment: CDR1 GTSNPN and CDR2 SVGIG (reference sequence). The DNA of the CDR3 is TGTGCCTGGAGTGTAGCTTCCGGTCAGCCCCAGCATTTT. Amino acids: CAWSVASGQPQHF.

The chain carries TRBV5-1 and TRBJ2-7, with D tentatively TRBD1 (6 bases). This CDR3 spans 15 amino acids. The germline V gene has CDR1 SGHRS and CDR2 YFSETQ. The V gene lost 0 bases and the J gene lost 4 bases, with 14 bases spanning the gap. The CDR3 protein is CASSLDRVGIYEQYF. The CDR3, as DNA: TGCGCCAGCAGCTTGGACAGGGTAGGGATTTACGAGCAGTACTTC.

This clone was seen only once. V and J are TRBV4-1 and TRBJ2-7; unclear D gene. The CDR3 spans 14 residues. V dropped 1 base and J dropped 4 bases, with 11 bases sitting between them. Germline CDR1 is MGHRA and CDR2 is YSYEKL. The CDR3 spells CASSQGRQGYEQYF. CDR3 coding DNA: TGCGCCAGCAGCCAAGGCAGGCAAGGGTACGAGCAGTACTTC.

V usage is TRBV7-8 and J usage is TRBJ2-1; tentatively, D is TRBD1 (6 bases). Trimming stripped 4 bases from V and 12 bases from J, with 22 bases between. The CDR3 is made up of 15 amino acids. CDR1 is SGHVS, CDR2 FQNEAQ, per germline. The CDR3 DNA reads TGTGCCAGCAGCTCACTCCGGACAGCGCCAGTGGGGCAGTTCTTC. It codes for CASSSLRTAPVGQFF.

The chain recombines TRBV5-6 with TRBJ2-1; weak D call: TRBD1 (6 bases). V lost 4 bases to trimming and J lost 9 bases, with 11 bases between them. Germline V gene data show CDR1 as SGHDT and CDR2 as YYEEEE. The CDR3 length is 12 residues. In DNA, the CDR3 is TGTGCCAGCAGCCTCCGAGGGGGTGAGCAGTTCTTC. It is translated as CASSLRGGEQFF.

The chain uses TRBV6-1 and TRBJ1-2, with D possibly being TRBD1 (5 bases). Germline CDR1 MNHNS, CDR2 SASEGT. V lost 2 bases to trimming and J lost 3 bases, with 7 bases between them. The CDR3 extends over 13 amino acids. DNA for the CDR3: TGTGCCAGCAGTGAAAGGGGTGACTATGGCTACACCTTC. Encoded protein: CASSERGDYGYTF.